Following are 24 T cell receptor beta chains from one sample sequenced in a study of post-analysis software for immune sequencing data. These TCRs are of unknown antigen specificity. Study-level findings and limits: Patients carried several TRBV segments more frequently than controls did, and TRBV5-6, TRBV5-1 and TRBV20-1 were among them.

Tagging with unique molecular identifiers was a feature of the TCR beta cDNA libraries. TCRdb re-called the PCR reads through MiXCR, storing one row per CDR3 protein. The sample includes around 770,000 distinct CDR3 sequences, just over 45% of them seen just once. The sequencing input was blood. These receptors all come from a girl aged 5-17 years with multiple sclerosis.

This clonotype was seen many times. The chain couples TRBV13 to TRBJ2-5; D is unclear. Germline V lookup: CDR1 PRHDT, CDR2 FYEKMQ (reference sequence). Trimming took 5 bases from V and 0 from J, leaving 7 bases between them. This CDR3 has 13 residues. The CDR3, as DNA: TGTGCCAGCAGCAAATACAACCAAGAGACCCAGTACTTC. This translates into CASSKYNQETQYF. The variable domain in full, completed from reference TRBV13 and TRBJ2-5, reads AAGVIQSPRHLIKEKRETATLKCYPIPRHDTVYWYQQGPGQDPQFLISFYEKMQSDKGSIPDRFSAQQFSDYHSELNMSSLELGDSALYFCASSKYNQETQYFGPGTRLLVL.

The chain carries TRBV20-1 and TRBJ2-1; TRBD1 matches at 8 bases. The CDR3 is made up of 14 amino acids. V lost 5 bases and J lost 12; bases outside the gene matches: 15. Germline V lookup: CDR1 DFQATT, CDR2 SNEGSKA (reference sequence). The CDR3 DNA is TGCAGTGCTGGACGGCGGACAGGGCTCCATGGGCAGTTCTTC. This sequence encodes CSAGRRTGLHGQFF.

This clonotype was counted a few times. The chain's CDR3 is CASAEGTEAFF. DNA of the CDR3: TGTGCCAGCGCAGAGGGCACTGAAGCTTTCTTT. The chain employs TRBV6-1 and TRBJ1-1; no clear D gene. Trimming pared 8 bases from V and 4 bases from J, leaving 8 bases between. The germline V gene encodes CDR1 MNHNS and CDR2 SASEGT. The CDR3 totals 11 residues.

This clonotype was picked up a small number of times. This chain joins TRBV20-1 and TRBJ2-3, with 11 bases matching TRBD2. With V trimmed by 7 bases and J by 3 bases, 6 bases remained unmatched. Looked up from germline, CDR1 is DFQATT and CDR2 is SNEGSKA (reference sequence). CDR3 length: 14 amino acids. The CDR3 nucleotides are TGCAGTGTTTTGACTAGCGGGATTACAGATACGCAGTATTTT. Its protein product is CSVLTSGITDTQYF.

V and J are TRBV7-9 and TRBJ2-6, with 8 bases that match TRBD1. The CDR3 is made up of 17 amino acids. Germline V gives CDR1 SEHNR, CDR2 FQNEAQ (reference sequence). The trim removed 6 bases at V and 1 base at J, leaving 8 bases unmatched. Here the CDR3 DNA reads TGTGCCAGCAGTCGGACAGGGCTCGGGTCTGGGGCCAACGTCCTGACTTTC. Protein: CASSRTGLGSGANVLTF.

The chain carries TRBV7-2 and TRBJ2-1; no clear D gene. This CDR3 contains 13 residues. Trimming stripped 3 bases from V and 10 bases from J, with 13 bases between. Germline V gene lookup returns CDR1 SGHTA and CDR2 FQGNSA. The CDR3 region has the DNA TGTGCCAGCAGCTTTGGCTGGCTCGGGGAGCAGTTCTTC. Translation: CASSFGWLGEQFF.

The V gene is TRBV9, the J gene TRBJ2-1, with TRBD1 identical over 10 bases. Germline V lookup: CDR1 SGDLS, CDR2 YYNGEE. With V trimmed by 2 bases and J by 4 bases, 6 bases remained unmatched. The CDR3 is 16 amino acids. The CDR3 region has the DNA TGTGCCAGCAGCGTGACACCGGGACAGGGGTACAATGAGCAGTTCTTC. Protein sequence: CASSVTPGQGYNEQFF.

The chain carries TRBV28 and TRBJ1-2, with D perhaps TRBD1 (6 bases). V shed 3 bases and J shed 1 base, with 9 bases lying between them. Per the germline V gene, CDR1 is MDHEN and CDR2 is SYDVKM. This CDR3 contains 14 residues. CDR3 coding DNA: TGTGCCAGCAGTTTTGGGACACTTAACTATGGCTACACCTTC. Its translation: CASSFGTLNYGYTF.

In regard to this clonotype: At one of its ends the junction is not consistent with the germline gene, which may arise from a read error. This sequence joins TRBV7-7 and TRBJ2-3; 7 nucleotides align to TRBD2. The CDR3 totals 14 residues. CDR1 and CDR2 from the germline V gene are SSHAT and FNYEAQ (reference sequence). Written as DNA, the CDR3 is TGTGCTAGCAGCCTTAGCGGGCTACAGGATACGCAGTATTTT. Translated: CASSLSGLQDTQYF.

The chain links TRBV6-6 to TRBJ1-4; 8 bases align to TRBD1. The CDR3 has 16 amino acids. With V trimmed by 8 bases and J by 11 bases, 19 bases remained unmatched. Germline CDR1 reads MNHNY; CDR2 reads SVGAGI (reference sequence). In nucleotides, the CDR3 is TGTGCCAGCGCCCTTGGACAGGGTGAAGGTTCGGGGAAACTGTTTTTT. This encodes CASALGQGEGSGKLFF.

This CDR3 reads CSADKPSYNEQYF. The CDR3 DNA is TGCAGTGCTGACAAGCCCTCCTACAATGAGCAGTACTTC. The genes are TRBV20-1 and TRBJ2-1, with D hard to call. The assigned J gene may be wrong: the sequence end matches TRBJ2-7 better. The V gene's germline CDR1 is DFQATT and CDR2 SNEGSKA (reference sequence). This CDR3 has 13 amino acids.

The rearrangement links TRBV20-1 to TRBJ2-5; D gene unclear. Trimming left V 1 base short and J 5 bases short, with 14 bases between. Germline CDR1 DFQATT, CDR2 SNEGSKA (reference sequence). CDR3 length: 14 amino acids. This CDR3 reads CSARGPNRRETQYF. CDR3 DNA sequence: TGCAGTGCTAGAGGCCCCAACAGACGGGAGACCCAGTACTTC.

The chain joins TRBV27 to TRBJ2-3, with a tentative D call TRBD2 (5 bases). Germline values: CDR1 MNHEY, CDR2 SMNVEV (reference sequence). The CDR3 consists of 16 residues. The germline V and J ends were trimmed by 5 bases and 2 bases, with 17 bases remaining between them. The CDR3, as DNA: TGTGCCAGCAGTCCCGATGAAGCGGTCACCACAGATACGCAGTATTTT. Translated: CASSPDEAVTTDTQYF.

This CDR3 reads CSVGEPGAEAFF. Written as DNA, the CDR3 is TGCAGCGTTGGCGAACCGGGTGCTGAAGCTTTCTTT. The chain combines TRBV29-1 with TRBJ1-1, with D uncertain. The V and J ends lost 4 bases and 6 bases respectively, with 12 bases between them. CDR1 is SQVTM, CDR2 ANQGSEA, per germline. This CDR3 has 12 residues.

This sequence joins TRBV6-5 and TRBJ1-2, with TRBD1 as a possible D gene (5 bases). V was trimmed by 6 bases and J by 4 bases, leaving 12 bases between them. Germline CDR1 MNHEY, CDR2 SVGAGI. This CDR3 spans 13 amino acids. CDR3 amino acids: CASSPTDTYGYTF. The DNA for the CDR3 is TGTGCCAGCAGCCCGACGGACACCTATGGCTACACCTTC.

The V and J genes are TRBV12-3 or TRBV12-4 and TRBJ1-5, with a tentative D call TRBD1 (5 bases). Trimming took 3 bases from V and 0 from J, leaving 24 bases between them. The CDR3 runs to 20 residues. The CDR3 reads CASSFAGADRRSISNQPQHF. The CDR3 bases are TGTGCCAGCAGTTTTGCCGGGGCGGACCGAAGATCCATTAGCAATCAGCCCCAGCATTTT.

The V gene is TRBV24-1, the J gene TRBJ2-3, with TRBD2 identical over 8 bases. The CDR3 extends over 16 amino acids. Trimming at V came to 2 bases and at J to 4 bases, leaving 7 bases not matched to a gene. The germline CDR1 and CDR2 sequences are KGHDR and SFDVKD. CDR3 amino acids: CATSDCGGRKADTQYF. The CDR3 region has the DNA TGTGCCACCAGTGATTGCGGCGGGAGGAAAGCAGATACGCAGTATTTT.

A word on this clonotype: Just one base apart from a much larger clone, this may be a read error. The chain's CDR3 is CASSLAQDRYEQYF. The DNA of the CDR3 is TGTGCCAGCAGCTTAGCACAGGACCGCTACGAGCAGTACTTC. J is TRBJ2-7 and V is TRBV7-2; D is possibly TRBD1 (5 bases). Trimming removed 0 bases at V and 3 bases at J, with 9 bases between. The CDR3 extends over 14 amino acids. Germline V gene lookup returns CDR1 SGHTA and CDR2 FQGNSA.

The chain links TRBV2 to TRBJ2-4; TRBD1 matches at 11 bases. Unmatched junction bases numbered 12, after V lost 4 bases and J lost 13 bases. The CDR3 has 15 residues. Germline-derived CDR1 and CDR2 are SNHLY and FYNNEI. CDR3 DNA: TGTGCCAGCAGTGCAGGGACAGGGGGTATCGATGAGCAGTACTTC. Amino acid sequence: CASSAGTGGIDEQYF.

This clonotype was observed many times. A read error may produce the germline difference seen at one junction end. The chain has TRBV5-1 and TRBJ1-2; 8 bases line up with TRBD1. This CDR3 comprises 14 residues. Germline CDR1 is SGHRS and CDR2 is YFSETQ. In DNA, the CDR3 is TGTGCCAGCAGCTTAGGGACAGGAGGCTATGGCTACACCTTC. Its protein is CASSLGTGGYGYTF.

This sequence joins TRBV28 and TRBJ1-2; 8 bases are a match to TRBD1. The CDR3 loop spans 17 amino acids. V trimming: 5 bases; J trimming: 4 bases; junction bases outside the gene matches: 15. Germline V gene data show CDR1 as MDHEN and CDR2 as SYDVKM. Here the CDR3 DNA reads TGTGCCAGCAGTCCCCGGACAGGGTCGAGGAATCGCTATGGCTACACCTTC. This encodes CASSPRTGSRNRYGYTF.

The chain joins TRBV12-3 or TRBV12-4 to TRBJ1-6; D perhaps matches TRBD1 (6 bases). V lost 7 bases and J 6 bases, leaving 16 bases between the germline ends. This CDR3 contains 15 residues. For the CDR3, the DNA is TGTGCCAGCAAACTAGGGGGTCATCGTAATTCACCCCTCCACTTT. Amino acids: CASKLGGHRNSPLHF.

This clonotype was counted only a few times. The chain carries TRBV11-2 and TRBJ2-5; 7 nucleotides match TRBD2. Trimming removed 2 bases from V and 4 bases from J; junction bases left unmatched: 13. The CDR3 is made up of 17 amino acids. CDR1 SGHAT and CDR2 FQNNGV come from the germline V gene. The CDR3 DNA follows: TGTGCCAGCAGCTTACTTTCTGGGGGAGGGCCAAGAGAGACCCAGTACTTC. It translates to CASSLLSGGGPRETQYF.

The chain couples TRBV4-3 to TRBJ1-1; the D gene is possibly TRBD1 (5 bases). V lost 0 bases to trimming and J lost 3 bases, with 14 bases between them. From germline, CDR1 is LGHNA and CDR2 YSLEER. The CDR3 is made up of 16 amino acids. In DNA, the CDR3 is TGCGCCAGCAGCCAAGATCGGAGACACAGGTACACTGAAGCTTTCTTT. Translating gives CASSQDRRHRYTEAFF.